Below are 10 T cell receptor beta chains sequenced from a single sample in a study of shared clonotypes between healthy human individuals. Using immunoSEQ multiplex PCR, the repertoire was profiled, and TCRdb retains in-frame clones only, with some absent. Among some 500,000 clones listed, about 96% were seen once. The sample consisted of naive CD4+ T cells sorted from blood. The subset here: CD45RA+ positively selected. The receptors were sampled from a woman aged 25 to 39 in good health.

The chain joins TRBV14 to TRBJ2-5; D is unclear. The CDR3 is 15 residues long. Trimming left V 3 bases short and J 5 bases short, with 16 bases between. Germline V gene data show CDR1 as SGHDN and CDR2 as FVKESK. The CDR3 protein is CASSHLKSSRETQYF. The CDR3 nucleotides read TGTGCCAGCAGCCATCTCAAGAGTAGCAGGGAGACCCAGTACTTC. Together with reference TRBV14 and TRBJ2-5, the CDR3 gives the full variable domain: EAGVTQFPSHSVIEKGQTVTLRCDPISGHDNLYWYRRVMGKEIKFLLHFVKESKQDESGMPNNRFLAERTGGTYSTLKVQPAELEDSGVYFCASSHLKSSRETQYFGPGTRLLVL.

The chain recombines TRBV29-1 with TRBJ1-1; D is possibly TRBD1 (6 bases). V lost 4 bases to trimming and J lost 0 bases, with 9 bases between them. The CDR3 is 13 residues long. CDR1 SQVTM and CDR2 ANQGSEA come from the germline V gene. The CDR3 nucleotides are TGCAGCGTTGCAGGGGACATGAACACTGAAGCTTTCTTT. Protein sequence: CSVAGDMNTEAFF.

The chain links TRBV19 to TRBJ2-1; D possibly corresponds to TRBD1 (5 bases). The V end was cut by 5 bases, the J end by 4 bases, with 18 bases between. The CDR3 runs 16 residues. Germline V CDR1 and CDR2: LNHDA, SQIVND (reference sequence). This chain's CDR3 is CASSPAGATRYNEQFF. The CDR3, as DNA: TGTGCCAGTAGTCCCGCTGGGGCTACCAGATACAATGAGCAGTTCTTC.

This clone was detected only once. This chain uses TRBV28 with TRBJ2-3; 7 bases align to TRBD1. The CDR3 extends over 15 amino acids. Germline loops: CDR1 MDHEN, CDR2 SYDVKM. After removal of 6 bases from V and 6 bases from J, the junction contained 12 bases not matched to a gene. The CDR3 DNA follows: TGTGCCAGCAGGGAACAGGGGCGCGCAAGGGATACGCAGTATTTT. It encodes CASREQGRARDTQYF.

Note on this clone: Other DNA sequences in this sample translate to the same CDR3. The CDR3 loop is CASSPPSGYNEQFF. CDR3 nucleotides: TGTGCCAGCTCACCCCCTAGCGGGTACAATGAGCAGTTCTTC. The rearrangement links TRBV18 to TRBJ2-1; TRBD2 matches at 8 bases. V dropped 3 bases and J dropped 4; count of bases not matched to a gene: 2. The CDR3 is 14 amino acids. Germline lookup yields CDR1 KGHSH and CDR2 LQKENI.

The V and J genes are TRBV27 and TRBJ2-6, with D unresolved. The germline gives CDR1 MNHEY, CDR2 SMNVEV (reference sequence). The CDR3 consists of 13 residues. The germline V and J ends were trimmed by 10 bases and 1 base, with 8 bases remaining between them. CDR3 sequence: CATSPSGANVLTF. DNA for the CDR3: TGTGCCACCTCCCCTTCTGGGGCCAACGTCCTGACTTTC.

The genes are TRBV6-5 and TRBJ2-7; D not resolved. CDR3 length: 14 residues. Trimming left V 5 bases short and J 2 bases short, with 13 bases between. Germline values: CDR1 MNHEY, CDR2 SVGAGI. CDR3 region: CASSPTTNPYEQYF. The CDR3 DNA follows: TGTGCCAGCAGTCCTACGACAAATCCCTACGAGCAGTACTTC.

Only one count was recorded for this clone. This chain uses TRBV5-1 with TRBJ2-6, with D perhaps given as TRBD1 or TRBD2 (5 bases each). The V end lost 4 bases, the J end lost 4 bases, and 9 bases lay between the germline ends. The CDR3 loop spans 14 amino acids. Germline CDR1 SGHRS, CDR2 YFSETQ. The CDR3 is CASSLGDGANVLTF. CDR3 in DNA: TGCGCCAGCAGCCTAGGGGACGGGGCCAACGTCCTGACTTTC. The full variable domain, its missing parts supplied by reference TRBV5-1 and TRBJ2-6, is KAGVTQTPRYLIKTRGQQVTLSCSPISGHRSVSWYQQTPGQGLQFLFEYFSETQRNKGNFPGRFSGRQFSNSRSEMNVSTLELGDSALYLCASSLGDGANVLTFGAGSRLTVL.

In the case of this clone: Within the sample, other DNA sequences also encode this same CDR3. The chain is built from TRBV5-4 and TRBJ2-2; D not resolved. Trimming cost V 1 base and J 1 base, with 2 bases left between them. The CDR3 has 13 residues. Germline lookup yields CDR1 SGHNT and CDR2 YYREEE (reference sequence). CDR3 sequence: CASSLKNTGELFF. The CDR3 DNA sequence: TGTGCCAGCAGCTTGAAGAACACCGGGGAGCTGTTTTTT.

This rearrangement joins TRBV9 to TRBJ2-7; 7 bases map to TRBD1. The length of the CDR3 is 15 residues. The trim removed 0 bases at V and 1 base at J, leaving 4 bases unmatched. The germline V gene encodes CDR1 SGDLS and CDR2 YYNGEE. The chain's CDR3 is CASSVAPDRSYEQYF. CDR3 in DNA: TGTGCCAGCAGCGTAGCCCCGGACAGGTCCTACGAGCAGTACTTC.